This T cell receptor (beta chain) stems from a study of OX40 agonist ivuxolimab in advanced cancers. The V gene's germline CDR1 is MNHEY and CDR2 SVGAGI. V lost 8 bases to trimming and J lost 5 bases, with 21 bases between them. The CDR3 sequence is 15 residues long. Profiled with immunoSEQ multiplex PCR; TCRdb holds only in-frame clones, not every one. The table has approximately 13,000 clones, 80% seen once. The clonotype was recovered from an adult with an advanced solid tumor such as melanoma, head and neck, liver or kidney cancer. This specimen was CD4+ or CD8+ T cells sorted from blood, taken in a trial of the OX40 agonist ivuxolimab. This chain joins TRBV6-5 and TRBJ2-5; D is perhaps TRBD2 (6 bases). The CDR3 here is CASSSLGGVGETQYF. CDR3 DNA: TGTGCCAGCTCCTCCCTCGGCGGGGTTGGGGAGACCCAGTACTTC.